This T cell receptor beta chain was profiled in a study of cytomegalovirus exposure and HLA in healthy donors. PCR was performed using 60 Vbeta and 13 Jbeta primers. Assay: immunoSEQ multiplex PCR; the TCRdb copy retains only in-frame clones and omits some. The sample includes 45,000 to 60,000 clones, approximately 73% seen only once; the top ten take approximately 2.7%. This CDR3 is built from 14 residues. V was pared by 3 bases and J by 8 bases, with 11 bases between. Germline V CDR1 and CDR2: MRHNA, SNTAGT. The V and J genes are TRBV6-4 and TRBJ1-6; D is undetermined. The sequence derives from a man aged 18 to 29 in good health and CMV-seronegative. The source material was PBMCs. The CDR3 loop reads CASSEIGWDSPLHF. The CDR3 DNA is TGTGCCAGCAGTGAGATCGGGTGGGATTCACCCCTCCACTTT.